This TCR beta chain came from a study of post-analysis software for immune sequencing data. Broader study findings: Normalized Chao1 diversity in multiple sclerosis patients fell significantly below that of controls. Several TRBV segments, TRBV5-6, TRBV5-1 and TRBV20-1 among them, were found more frequent in patients than controls.

To note about this clonotype: Its antigen remains unidentified.

The germline V gene has CDR1 SGHTA and CDR2 FQGNSA. The length of the CDR3 is 15 residues. J lost 4 bases, V lost 5 bases, and 10 bases had no gene match. Sequencing libraries made from TCR beta cDNA carried unique molecular identifiers. TCRdb re-derived calls from the PCR reads in MiXCR, one entry per CDR3 protein. The sample holds about 760,000 distinct CDR3 sequences, just under 30% seen once. This chain joins TRBV7-2 and TRBJ1-2; 7 bases fit TRBD1. The sequencing sample was made of blood. This TCR derives from a girl aged 10-17 years with multiple sclerosis. DNA of the CDR3: TGTGCCAGCAGCCGGTCAGGGGGTGGTCTCTATGGCTACACCTTC. The encoded protein is CASSRSGGGLYGYTF.